The T cell receptor beta chain described here comes from a study of blood T cell repertoires in COVID-19 (dated by TCRdb to about 2020). In the study overall: Samples covering the acute and convalescent phases of COVID-19 were provided by collaborators in the United States, Italy and Spain. Where available, HLA class I and class II types were obtained from metadata supplied by the sample provider rather than from assay-based typing. Samples came from the ongoing ImmuneRACE study (first 160 participants) plus 1,254 subjects from 6 global collaborators. The repertoires were made available in a free public database intended to serve as a resource for research on the immune response to SARS-CoV-2. The prospective study material was composed of cDNA or gDNA derived from T cells, B-cell-depleted T cells, or PBMCs. Nearly every sample came with metadata listing a de-identified subject ID, COVID-19 status, age in years and sex. Subjects who had been exposed to COVID-19, were actively infected with it, or had recovered from it provided the deeply sampled blood TCRbeta repertoires that made up the dataset. The full study reports these points: The quantity of clinical and demographic metadata differed by source and by participant and was supplied without curation.

From the cysteine through the phenylalanine, the CDR3 covers 16 amino acids. Only CDR3 DNA is held: 48 bases, read in frame from base 1. Trimming takes 1 base from V and 0 bases from J, and the germline ends sit 8 bases apart. The germline V gene sets CDR1 to SGHRS and CDR2 to YFSETQ. The collaborating institutions used their own protocols to collect whole blood in K2EDTA tubes. For TCRbeta analysis, collaborators shipped samples as frozen whole blood, isolated PBMCs, or DNA extracted from either of those sample types. TCRbeta CDR3 regions were amplified from genomic DNA using the immunoSEQ Assay, a bias-controlled multiplex PCR. The published analysis was carried out like this. The number of nucleated cells in each sample was estimated by amplification of reference gene primers within the assay. Sequence reads were collapsed and filtered to measure the absolute abundance of every unique TCRbeta CDR3 rearrangement. For each sample, productive Simpson clonality was calculated as the square root of Simpson's diversity index over productive rearrangements. The table comes from immuneACCESS by way of TCRdb, which keeps in-frame sequences with V and J called. Part of the clones is missing from these tables; in studies checked, under half for an unresolved V gene and the rest for unknown reasons. V, J and clone size are taken as reported in that table, and D and trimming were inferred from the DNA itself. Within this sample are about 150,000 clones, with roughly 84% of them counted one time only. The top ten constitute roughly 8.9% of the sample.

A note on this clone: Its recognized antigen is unknown. The input lacks base qualities; no much larger clone sits a single base away.

Recombination connected TRBV5-1 to TRBJ2-6; no D gene call is confident. The sequenced sample consisted of peripheral blood. The sequence derives from a woman between 50 and 59 years old with acute or convalescent COVID-19. The nucleotide sequence is given as TGCGCCAGCAGCTTGAGCTCTCGCTCTGGGGCCAACGTCCTGACTTTC. Its amino acids are CASSLSSRSGANVLTF.